This T cell receptor (beta chain) was retrieved from a study of vaccination and CD4 T cells after COVID-19 (dated by TCRdb to between 2021 and 2024). Concerning the study at large: Every convalescent patient had a positive nasal swab PCR test for SARS-CoV-2, with mild disease in about 9 patients and severe disease in one. Post-COVID blood samples from convalescent patients were collected a median of roughly 100 days after diagnosis, with a range of roughly 30 to 170 days. Each participant got two doses of either the Pfizer-BioNTech BNT162b2 vaccine (n=8) or the Moderna mRNA-1273 vaccine (n=2). In 10 COVID-19 convalescent patients and several infection-naive healthy vaccine recipients, the spike-specific CD4+ TCR repertoire before mRNA vaccination was compared with the repertoire after mRNA vaccination. In the convalescent cohort there were six males and four females, among whom were two Hispanic individuals, seven Caucasians, two Asians and one multiracial person. In control cultures, a CEFX viral epitope pool was used as positive control, an HIV-1 Nef peptide pool was used as negative control, or no peptide was added. Culture stimuli were overlapping spike peptide pools from SARS-CoV-2 and from the common cold coronaviruses HCoV-NL63, HCoV-OC43 and HCoV-229E. Post-vaccine blood samples were collected a median of about 11 weeks after the second vaccine dose, ranging from 14 to 241 days.

Reading the germline V gene gives CDR1 SGHTS and CDR2 YDEGEE. V is reduced by 3 bases and J by 0 bases, leaving a spacing of 9 bases between them. The CDR3 measures 15 amino acids from cysteine to phenylalanine. CDR3 DNA is the only sequence kept; it has 45 bases, read in frame from the first base. Worth noting for this clonotype: The clone's antigen remains unknown. No base qualities exist here, and no much larger clone lies one base off it.

To prepare the library, PCR was applied. DNA from cultured CD4+ T cells was subjected to TCR sequencing with the Oncomine TCR Beta short-read assay at the Johns Hopkins FTIC core. The QIAamp micro DNA kit was used to extract genomic DNA from the cultured CD4+ T cells. Oncomine TCR Beta libraries from cultured CD4+ T cells were pooled using unique dual indexes and sequenced on an Illumina iSeq 100. Concerning the study's data processing: Non-productive sequences were removed, and CDR3s not starting with C, not ending with F or W, or shorter than 7 amino acids were discarded. Antigen-specific clonotypes were identified with the MANAFEST web application by comparing peptide-stimulated wells with reference and other culture wells. Positive clones required FDR below 0.05, an odds ratio above 5, and productive frequency above 0.1% in at least two of three replicate wells. Clonotypes that were significantly expanded in both SARS-CoV-2 spike wells and at least one common cold coronavirus spike condition were defined as cross-reactive. Similarity between CDR3 sequences was evaluated in R version 3.6.1 using Levenshtein distances (stringdist) and unrooted phylogenetic trees (ape). Using fastp at Q25 and MiXCR, TCRdb reprocessed the public reads and kept productive beta chains. Each record represents a unique CDR3 protein, reported with the most common genes and DNA among its rows. The V and J calls reflect TCRdb's pipeline rather than the authors' work. Across this sample there are several thousand distinct CDR3 sequences, with 45% to 55% seen only once. The top ten clonotypes cover 30% to 40% of the sample.

General study outcomes and caveats: In convalescent patients, a median around 84% of post-vaccine SARS-CoV-2-reactive clones were detected only after vaccination, and vaccine-specific priming was suggested by this finding. Of the vaccine-specific clones in convalescent patients, 304 of 307, or nearly all, reacted only to SARS-CoV-2 spike and did not cross-react with common cold coronaviruses. Although the median number of SARS-CoV-2-reactive clonotypes went up from roughly 23 after infection to some 38 after vaccination, the increase was not significant. Only a relatively small number of convalescent patients were included in the study, and early timepoints following natural infection were not analyzed.

The label giving this sample's treatment or condition can be read as: approximately 10-day PBMC culture with coronavirus spike peptide pools or control peptides (ViraFEST assay). The study used the ViraFEST assay, which expanded antigen-specific T cells with peptide pools and then identified expanded clonotypes by TCR sequencing. Positive SARS-CoV-2 PCR tests in the convalescent patients dated from March to December 2020, before Alpha, Beta and Delta variants emerged in the United States. Each well held 2.2 million or so PBMCs cultured with approximately 10 ug/ml peptide pools in IMDM containing 5% human AB serum and about 10 IU/ml IL-2. Half of the culture medium was replaced with fresh IL-2-containing medium on days 3 and 7. After around 11 days of culture, CD4+ T cells were isolated by negative selection using the EasySep CD4+ T cell isolation kit. Ficoll-Paque Plus gradient centrifugation was used to isolate PBMCs from whole blood, and the isolated PBMCs were then either used fresh or cryopreserved at -140C. Triplicate wells were generally used for each culture condition.

This TCR came from a human donor who had recovered from COVID-19. The chain was built from TRBV5-8 and TRBJ1-4; the D gene cannot be named for sure. Source material: CD4+ T cells from blood, cultured in vitro. Read as DNA, the sequence is TGTGCCAGCAGCTCACCAGGTGCAACTAATGAAAAACTGTTTTTT. It codes for CASSSPGATNEKLFF.